Shown below are 2 T cell receptor beta chains from a single sample sequenced in a study of T cells in Graves' hyperthyroidism and ophthalmopathy. Amplified TCR beta CDR3 regions derived from RNA transcripts. First-round RT-PCR of the TCR CDR3 relied on the HTBI primer set. From the multiplex PCR reads, TCRdb called clonotypes with MiXCR, one entry per CDR3 protein. The sample shows 500,000 to 650,000 distinct CDR3 sequences, approximately 49% of them seen only once. Sequenced material: peripheral blood or thyroid tissue (not recorded which). These receptors all stem from an adult woman with Graves' disease, either hyperthyroidism or ophthalmopathy (not recorded which).

The chain's CDR3 is CAWTGVFSTDGYTF. In nucleotides, the CDR3 is TGTGCCTGGACTGGGGTATTTTCAACTGATGGCTACACCTTC. V is TRBV30 and J is TRBJ1-2; no reliable D call. V was cut by 4 bases and J by 6 bases, with 18 bases left in between. The germline V gene encodes CDR1 GTSNPN and CDR2 SVGIG (reference sequence). This CDR3 is built from 14 residues.

The chain joins TRBV7-3 to TRBJ2-5; TRBD2 matches at 8 bases. CDR1 and CDR2 (germline): SGHTA, FQGTGA. The CDR3 runs 15 residues. With 1 base clipped from V and 4 bases from J, the junction kept 5 bases outside the gene matches. The CDR3 DNA follows: TGTGCCAGCAGCTTAAGGGAAGCGGGGGTAGAGACCCAGTACTTC. Its protein product is CASSLREAGVETQYF. Full variable domain (rest looked up from reference TRBV7-3 and TRBJ2-5): GAGVSQTPSNKVTEKGKYVELRCDPISGHTALYWYRQSLGQGPEFLIYFQGTGAADDSGLPNDRFFAVRPEGSVSTLKIQRTERGDSAVYLCASSLREAGVETQYFGPGTRLLVL.